This TCR beta chain comes out of a study of T cells expressing NK-cell markers. Study information: It was from sorted CD3+CD56+NKG2C+, CD3+CD56+NKG2C- and CD3+CD56-NKG2C+ T cells that TCR beta repertoires came. Seven of the eight sequenced donors were HCMV-seropositive; one was seronegative.

The CDR3 is 16 residues long. The germline CDR1 and CDR2 sequences are SGHKS and YYEKEE (reference sequence). A 5'RACE template switching approach incorporating UMIs was used to make TCR beta cDNA. TCRdb reprocessed the 5' RACE reads, keeping one entry per CDR3 protein, no DNA. Across 300,000 to 450,000 distinct CDR3 sequences, the top ten clones capture roughly 5.5% of the sample. The TCR sequence derives from a man aged 18-75 years in good health. Input material: blood T cells: a sorted CD56 or NKG2C T cell subset, CD4+ or CD8+ T cells, or bulk PBMC T cells (not recorded which). The V call is TRBV5-5, the J call TRBJ2-2. CDR3: CASSLALRRETGELFF.